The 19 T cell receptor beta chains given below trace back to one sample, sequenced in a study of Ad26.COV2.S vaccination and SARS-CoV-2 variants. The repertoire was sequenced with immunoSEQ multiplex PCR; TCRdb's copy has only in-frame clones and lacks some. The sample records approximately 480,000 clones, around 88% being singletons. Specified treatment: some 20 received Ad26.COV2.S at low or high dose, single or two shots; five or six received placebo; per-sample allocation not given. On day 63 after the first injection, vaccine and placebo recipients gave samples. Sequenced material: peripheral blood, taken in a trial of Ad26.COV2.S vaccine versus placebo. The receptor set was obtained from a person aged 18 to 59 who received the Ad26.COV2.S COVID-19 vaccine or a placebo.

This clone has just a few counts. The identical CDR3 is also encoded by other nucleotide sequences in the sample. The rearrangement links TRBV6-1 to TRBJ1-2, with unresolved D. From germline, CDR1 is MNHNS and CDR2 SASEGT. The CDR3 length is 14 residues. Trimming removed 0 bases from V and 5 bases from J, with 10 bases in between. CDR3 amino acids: CASSEANRGYGYTF. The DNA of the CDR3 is TGTGCCAGCAGTGAAGCGAACCGAGGGTATGGCTACACCTTC.

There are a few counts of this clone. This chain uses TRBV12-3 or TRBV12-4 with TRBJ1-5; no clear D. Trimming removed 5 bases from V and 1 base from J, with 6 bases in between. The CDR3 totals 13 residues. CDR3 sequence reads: CASSAGSNQPQHF. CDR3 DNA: TGTGCCAGCAGTGCCGGGAGCAATCAGCCCCAGCATTTT.

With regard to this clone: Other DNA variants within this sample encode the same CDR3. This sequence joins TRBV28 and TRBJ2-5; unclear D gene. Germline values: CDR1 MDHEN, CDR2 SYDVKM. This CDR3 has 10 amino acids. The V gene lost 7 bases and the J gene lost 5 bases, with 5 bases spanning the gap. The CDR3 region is CASMGETQYF. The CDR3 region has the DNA TGTGCCAGCATGGGGGAGACCCAGTACTTC.

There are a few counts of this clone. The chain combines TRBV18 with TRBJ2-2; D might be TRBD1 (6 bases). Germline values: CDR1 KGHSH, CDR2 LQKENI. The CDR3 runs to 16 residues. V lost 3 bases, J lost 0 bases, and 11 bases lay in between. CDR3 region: CASSPIGTPNTGELFF. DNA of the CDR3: TGTGCCAGCTCACCGATAGGGACACCGAACACCGGGGAGCTGTTTTTT.

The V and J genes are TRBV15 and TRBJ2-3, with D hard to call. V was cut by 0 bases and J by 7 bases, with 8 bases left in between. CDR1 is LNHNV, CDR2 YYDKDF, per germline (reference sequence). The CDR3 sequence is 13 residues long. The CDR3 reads CATSRDLVYTQYF. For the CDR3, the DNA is TGTGCCACCAGCAGAGATCTCGTGTATACGCAGTATTTT. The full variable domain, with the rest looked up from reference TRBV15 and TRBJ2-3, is DAMVIQNPRYQVTQFGKPVTLSCSQTLNHNVMYWYQQKSSQAPKLLFHYYDKDFNNEADTPDNFQSRRPNTSFCFLDIRSPGLGDTAMYLCATSRDLVYTQYFGPGTRLTVL.

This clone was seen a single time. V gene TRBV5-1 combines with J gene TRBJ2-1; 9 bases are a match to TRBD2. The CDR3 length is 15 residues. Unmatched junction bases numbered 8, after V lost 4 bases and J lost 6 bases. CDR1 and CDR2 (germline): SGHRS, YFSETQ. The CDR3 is CASSPLAGEGNEQFF. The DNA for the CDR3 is TGCGCCAGCAGCCCCTTAGCGGGAGAGGGCAATGAGCAGTTCTTC.

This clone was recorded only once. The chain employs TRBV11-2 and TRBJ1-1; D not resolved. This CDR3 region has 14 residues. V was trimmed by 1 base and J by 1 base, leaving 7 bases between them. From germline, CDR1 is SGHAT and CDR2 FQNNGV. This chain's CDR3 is CASSLGPGNTEAFF. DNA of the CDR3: TGTGCCAGCAGCTTAGGTCCGGGGAACACTGAAGCTTTCTTT.

The CDR3 region is CASSSGLRSSYEQYF. As DNA, the CDR3 is TGTGCCAGCAGTTCGGGACTAAGATCTTCCTACGAGCAGTACTTC. The genes are TRBV28 and TRBJ2-7; 7 nucleotides line up with TRBD2. The CDR3 has 15 amino acids. The ends lost 4 bases at V and 1 base at J; junction bases unmatched: 7. Germline V CDR1 and CDR2: MDHEN, SYDVKM. The full variable domain, in which reference TRBV28 and TRBJ2-7 provide the parts outside the CDR3, is DVKVTQSSRYLVKRTGEKVFLECVQDMDHENMFWYRQDPGLGLRLIYFSYDVKMKEKGDIPEGYSVSREKKERFSLILESASTNQTSMYLCASSSGLRSSYEQYFGPGTRLTVT.

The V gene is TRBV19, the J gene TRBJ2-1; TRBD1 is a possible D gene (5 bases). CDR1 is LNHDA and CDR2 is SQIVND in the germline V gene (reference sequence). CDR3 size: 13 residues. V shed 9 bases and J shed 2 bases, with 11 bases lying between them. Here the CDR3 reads CASAQGAYNEQFF. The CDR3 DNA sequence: TGTGCCAGCGCTCAAGGGGCCTACAATGAGCAGTTCTTC.

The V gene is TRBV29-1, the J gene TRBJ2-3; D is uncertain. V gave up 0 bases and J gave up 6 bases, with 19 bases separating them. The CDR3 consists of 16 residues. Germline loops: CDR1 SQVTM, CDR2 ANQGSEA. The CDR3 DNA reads TGCAGCGTTGAAGAAGGGAATAGCCCAGTGAGGGATACGCAGTATTTT. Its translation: CSVEEGNSPVRDTQYF.

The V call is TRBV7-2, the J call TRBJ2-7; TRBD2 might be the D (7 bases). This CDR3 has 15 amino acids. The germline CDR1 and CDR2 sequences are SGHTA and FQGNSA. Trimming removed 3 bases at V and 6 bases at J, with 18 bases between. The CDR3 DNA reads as TGTGCCAGCAGCTTGGGGGGGACATCCAGAGGCGAGCAGTACTTC. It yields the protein CASSLGGTSRGEQYF.

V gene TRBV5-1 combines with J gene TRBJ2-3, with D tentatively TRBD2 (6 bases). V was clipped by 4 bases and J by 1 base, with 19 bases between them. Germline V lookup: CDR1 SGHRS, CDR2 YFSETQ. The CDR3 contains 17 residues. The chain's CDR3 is CASSPRSGGEGTDTQYF. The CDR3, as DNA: TGCGCCAGCAGCCCGCGAAGTGGCGGGGAGGGCACAGATACGCAGTATTTT.

The CDR3 is CAGQGAAEKLFF. The DNA of the CDR3 is TGTGCCGGACAGGGGGCGGCTGAAAAACTGTTTTTT. V gene TRBV30 combines with J gene TRBJ1-4, with 11 positions matching TRBD1. The CDR3 has 12 amino acids. Germline V gene data show CDR1 as GTSNPN and CDR2 as SVGIG (reference sequence). Trimming cost V 8 bases and J 7 bases; bases outside gene matches: 3. The whole variable domain, remainder taken from reference TRBV30 and TRBJ1-4, is SQTIHQWPATLVQPVGSPLSLECTVEGTSNPNLYWYRQAAGRGLQLLFYSVGIGQISSEVPQNLSASRPQDRQFILSSKKLLLSDSGFYLCAGQGAAEKLFFGSGTQLSVL.

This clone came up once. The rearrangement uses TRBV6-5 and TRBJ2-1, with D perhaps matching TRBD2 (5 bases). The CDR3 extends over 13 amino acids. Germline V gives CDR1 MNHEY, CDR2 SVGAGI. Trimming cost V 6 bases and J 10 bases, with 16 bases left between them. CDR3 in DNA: TGTGCCAGCAGCCGGACTGGAGATACGGAGCAGTTCTTC. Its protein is CASSRTGDTEQFF.

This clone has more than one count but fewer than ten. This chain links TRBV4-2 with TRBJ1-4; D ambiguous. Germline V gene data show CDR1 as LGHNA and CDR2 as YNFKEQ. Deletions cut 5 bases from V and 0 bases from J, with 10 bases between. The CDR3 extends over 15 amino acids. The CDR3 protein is CASSYPTATNEKLFF. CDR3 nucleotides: TGTGCCAGCAGCTATCCGACGGCAACTAATGAAAAACTGTTTTTT.

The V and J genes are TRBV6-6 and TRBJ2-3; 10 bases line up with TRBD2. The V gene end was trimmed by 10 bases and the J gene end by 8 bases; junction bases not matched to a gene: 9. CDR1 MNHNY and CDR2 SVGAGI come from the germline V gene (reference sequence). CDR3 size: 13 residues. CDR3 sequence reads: CATSAGGAGTQYF. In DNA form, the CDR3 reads TGTGCCACCTCAGCGGGAGGGGCAGGTACGCAGTATTTT.

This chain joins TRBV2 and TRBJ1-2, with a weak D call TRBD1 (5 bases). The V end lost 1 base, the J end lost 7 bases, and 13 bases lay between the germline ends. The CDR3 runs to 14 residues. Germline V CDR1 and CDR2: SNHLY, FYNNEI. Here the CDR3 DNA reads TGTGCCAGCAGTGAAGTCCAGGGCCGGAGTGGCTACACCTTC. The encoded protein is CASSEVQGRSGYTF.

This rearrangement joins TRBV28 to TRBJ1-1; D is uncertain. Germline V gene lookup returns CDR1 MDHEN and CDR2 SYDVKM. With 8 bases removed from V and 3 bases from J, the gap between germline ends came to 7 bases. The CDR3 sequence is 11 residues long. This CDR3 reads CASAGYTEAFF. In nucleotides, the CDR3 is TGTGCCAGCGCTGGGTACACTGAAGCTTTCTTT.

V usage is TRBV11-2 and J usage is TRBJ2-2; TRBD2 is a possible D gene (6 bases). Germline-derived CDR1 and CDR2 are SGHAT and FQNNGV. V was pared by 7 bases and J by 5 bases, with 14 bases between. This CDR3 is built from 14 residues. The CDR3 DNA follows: TGTGCCAGCACCGGGGGTTTTAAAACCGGGGAGCTGTTTTTT. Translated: CASTGGFKTGELFF.